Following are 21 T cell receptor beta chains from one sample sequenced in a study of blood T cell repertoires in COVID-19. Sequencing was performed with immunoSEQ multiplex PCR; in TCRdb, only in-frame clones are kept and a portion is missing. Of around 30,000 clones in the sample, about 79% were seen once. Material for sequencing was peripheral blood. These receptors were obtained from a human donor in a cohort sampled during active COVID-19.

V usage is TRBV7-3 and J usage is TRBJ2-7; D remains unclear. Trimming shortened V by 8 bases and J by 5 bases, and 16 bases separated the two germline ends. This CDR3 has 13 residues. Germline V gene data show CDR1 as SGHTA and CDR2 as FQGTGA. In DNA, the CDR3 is TGTGCCAGCTCCAGAGGTCGAACGGACGAGCAGTACTTC. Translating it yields CASSRGRTDEQYF.

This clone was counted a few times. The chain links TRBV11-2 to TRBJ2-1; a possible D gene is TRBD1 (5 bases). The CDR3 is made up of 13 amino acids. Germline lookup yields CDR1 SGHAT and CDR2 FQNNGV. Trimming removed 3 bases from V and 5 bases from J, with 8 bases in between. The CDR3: CASSFGQDNEQFF. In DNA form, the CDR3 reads TGTGCCAGCAGCTTTGGACAAGACAATGAGCAGTTCTTC.

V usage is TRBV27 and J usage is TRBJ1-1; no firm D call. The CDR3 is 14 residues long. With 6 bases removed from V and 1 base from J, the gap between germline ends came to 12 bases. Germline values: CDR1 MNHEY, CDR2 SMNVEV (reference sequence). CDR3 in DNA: TGTGCCAGCAGGATACAGAGGGCGAACACTGAAGCTTTCTTT. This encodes CASRIQRANTEAFF.

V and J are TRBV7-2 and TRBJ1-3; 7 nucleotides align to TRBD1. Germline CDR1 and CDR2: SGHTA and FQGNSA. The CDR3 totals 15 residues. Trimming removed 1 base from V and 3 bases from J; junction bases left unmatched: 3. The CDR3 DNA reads TGTGCCAGCAGCTTAGAAGCAGGGGGTGGAAACACCATATATTTT. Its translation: CASSLEAGGGNTIYF.

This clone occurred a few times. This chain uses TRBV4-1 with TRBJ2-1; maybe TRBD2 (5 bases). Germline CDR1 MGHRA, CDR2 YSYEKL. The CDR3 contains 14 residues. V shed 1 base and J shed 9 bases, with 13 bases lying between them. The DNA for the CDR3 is TGCGCCAGCAGCCAAGCATCGTCGGGGAGTGAGCAGTTCTTC. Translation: CASSQASSGSEQFF.

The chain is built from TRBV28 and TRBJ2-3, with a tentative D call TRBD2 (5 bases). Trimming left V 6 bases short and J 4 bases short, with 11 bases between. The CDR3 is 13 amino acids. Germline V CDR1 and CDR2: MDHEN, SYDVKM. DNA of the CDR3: TGTGCCAGCAGAGCGGCTAGTTCAGATACGCAGTATTTT. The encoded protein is CASRAASSDTQYF.

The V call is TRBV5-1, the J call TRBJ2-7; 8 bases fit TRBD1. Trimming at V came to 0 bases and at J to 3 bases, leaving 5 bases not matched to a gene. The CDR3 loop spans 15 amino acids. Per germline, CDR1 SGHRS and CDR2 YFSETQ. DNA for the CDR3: TGCGCCAGCAGCTTGGGACAGGGGCTTGTCTACGAGCAGTACTTC. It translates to CASSLGQGLVYEQYF.

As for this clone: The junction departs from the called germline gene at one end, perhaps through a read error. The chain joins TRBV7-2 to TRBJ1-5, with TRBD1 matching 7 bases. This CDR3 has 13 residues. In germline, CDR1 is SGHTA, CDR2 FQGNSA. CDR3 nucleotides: TGTGCCAACAGCTACGGACAGGATCAGCCCCAGCATTTT. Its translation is CANSYGQDQPQHF. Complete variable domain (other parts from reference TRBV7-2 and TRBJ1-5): GAGVSQSPSNKVTEKGKDVELRCDPISGHTALYWYRQSLGQGLEFLIYFQGNSAPDKSGLPSDRFSAERTGGSVSTLTIQRTQQEDSAVYLCANSYGQDQPQHFGDGTRLSIL.

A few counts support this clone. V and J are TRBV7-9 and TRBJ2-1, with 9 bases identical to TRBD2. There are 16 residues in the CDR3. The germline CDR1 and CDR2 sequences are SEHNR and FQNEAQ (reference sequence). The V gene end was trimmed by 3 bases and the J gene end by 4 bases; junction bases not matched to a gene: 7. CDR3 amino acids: CASSLSAGGYYNEQFF. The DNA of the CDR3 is TGTGCCAGCAGCTTGTCCGCGGGGGGGTATTACAATGAGCAGTTCTTC.

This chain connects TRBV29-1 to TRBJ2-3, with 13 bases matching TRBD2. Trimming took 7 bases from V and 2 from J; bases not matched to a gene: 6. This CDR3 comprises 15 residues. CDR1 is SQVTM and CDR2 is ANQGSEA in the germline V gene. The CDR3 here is CSARGLAGLTDTQYF. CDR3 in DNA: TGCAGCGCCCGGGGACTAGCGGGGCTCACAGATACGCAGTATTTT.

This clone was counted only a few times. Here the CDR3 reads CASSQDLASYEQFF. For the CDR3, the DNA is TGTGCCAGCAGCCAAGATCTGGCCTCCTATGAGCAGTTCTTC. The rearrangement uses TRBV4-2 and TRBJ2-1, with D hard to call. V was pared by 0 bases and J by 8 bases, with 11 bases between. From germline, CDR1 is LGHNA and CDR2 YNFKEQ. There are 14 residues in the CDR3.

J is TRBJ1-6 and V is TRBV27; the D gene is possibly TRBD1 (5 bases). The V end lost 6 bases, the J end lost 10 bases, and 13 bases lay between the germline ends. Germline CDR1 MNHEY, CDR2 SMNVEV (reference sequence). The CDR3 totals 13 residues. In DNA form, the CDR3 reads TGTGCCAGCAGGAGGGGAGGGAGATCACCCCTCCACTTT. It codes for CASRRGGRSPLHF.

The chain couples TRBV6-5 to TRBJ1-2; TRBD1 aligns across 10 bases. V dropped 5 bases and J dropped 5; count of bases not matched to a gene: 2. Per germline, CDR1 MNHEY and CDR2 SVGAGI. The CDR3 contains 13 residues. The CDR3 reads CASSRDRGYGYTF. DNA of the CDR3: TGTGCCAGCAGTCGGGACAGGGGATATGGCTACACCTTC.

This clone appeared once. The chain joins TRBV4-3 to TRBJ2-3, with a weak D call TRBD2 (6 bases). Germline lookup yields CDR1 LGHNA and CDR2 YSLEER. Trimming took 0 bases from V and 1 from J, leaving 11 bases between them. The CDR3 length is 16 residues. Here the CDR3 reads CASSQEVWGGTDTQYF. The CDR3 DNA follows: TGCGCCAGCAGCCAAGAGGTGTGGGGGGGCACAGATACGCAGTATTTT.

In DNA, the CDR3 is TGTGCCACCAGCGGATACAGAAGAACTAATGAAAAACTGTTTTTT. Encoded protein: CATSGYRRTNEKLFF. The rearrangement uses TRBV15 and TRBJ1-4; D is unclear. Germline V gene data show CDR1 as LNHNV and CDR2 as YYDKDF (reference sequence). The CDR3 totals 15 residues. V shed 5 bases and J shed 1 base, with 11 bases lying between them.

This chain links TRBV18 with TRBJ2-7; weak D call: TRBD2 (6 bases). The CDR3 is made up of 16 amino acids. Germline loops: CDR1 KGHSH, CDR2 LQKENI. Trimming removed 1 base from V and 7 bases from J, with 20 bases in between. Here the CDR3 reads CASSPRGTGSHEEQYF. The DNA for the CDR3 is TGTGCCAGCTCACCACGCGGGACGGGCTCCCACGAAGAGCAGTACTTC.

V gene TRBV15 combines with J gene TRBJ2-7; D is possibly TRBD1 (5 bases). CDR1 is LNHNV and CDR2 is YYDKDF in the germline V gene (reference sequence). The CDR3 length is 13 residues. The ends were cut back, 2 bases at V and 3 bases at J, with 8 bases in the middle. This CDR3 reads CATSRYDSYEQYF. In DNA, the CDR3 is TGTGCCACCAGCAGATACGACAGCTACGAGCAGTACTTC.

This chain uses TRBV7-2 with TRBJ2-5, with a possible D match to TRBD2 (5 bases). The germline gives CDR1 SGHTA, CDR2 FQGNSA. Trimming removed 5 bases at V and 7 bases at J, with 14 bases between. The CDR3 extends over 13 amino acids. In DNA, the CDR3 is TGTGCCAGCAGCGCCGATCCTCGGGGGACCCAGTACTTC. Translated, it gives CASSADPRGTQYF.

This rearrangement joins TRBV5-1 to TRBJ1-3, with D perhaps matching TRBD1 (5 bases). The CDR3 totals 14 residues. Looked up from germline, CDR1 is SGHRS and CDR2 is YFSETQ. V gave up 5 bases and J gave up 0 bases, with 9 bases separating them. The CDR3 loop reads CASRFQGSGNTIYF. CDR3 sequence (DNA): TGCGCCAGCAGATTCCAGGGCTCTGGAAACACCATATATTTT.

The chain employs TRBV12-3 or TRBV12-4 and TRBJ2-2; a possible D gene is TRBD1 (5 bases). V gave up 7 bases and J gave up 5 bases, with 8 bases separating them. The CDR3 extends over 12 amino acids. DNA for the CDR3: TGTGCCAGCAAGACAGAAACCGGGGAGCTGTTTTTT. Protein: CASKTETGELFF.

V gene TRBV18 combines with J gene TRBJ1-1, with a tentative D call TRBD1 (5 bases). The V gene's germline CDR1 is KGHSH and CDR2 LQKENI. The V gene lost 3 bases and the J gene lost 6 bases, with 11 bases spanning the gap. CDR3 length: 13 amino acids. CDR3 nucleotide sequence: TGTGCCAGCTCACCGGGGCTAAGAGCTGAAGCTTTCTTT. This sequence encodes CASSPGLRAEAFF.